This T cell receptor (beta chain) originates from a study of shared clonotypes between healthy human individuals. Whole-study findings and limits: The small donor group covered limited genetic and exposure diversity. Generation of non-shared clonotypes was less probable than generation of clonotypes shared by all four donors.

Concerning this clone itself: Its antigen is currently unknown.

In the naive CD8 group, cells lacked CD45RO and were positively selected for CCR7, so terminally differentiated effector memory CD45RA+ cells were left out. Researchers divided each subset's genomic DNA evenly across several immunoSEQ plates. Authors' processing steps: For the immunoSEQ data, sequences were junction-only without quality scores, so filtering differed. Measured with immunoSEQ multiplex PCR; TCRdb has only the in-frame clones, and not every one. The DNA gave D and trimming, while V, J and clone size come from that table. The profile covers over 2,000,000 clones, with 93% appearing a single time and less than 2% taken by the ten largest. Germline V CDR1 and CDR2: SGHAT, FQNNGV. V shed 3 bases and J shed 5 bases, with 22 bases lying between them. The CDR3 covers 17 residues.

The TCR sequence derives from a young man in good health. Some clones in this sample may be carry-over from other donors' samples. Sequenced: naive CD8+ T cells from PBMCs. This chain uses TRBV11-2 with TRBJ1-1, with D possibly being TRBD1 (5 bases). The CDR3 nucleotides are TGTGCCAGCAGCTTTACCAGGGTGAGGGTCGAAGCGACTGAAGCTTTCTTT. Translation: CASSFTRVRVEATEAFF.